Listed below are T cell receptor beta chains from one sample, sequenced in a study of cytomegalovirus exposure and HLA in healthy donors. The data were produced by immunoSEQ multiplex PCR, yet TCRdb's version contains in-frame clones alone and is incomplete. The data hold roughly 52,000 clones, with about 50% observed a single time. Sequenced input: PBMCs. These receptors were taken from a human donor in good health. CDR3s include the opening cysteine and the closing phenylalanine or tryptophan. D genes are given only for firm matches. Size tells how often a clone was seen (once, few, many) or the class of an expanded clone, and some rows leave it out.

CDR3aa: CASSLALGAGGPGGELFF
CDR3nt: TGTGCCAGCAGCTTAGCCCTCGGGGCGGGGGGGCCTGGCGGGGAGCTGTTTTTT
d_gene: TRBD2
j_gene: TRBJ2-2
abundance: .
v_gene: TRBV11-2

CDR3aa: CAWSLPGQGFEQYF
CDR3nt: TGTGCCTGGAGTTTACCGGGACAGGGTTTCGAGCAGTACTTC
d_gene: TRBD1
j_gene: TRBJ2-7
abundance: few
v_gene: TRBV30

CDR3aa: CASSLGRQGNYGYTF
CDR3nt: TGTGCCAGCAGTCTGGGACGACAGGGGAACTATGGCTACACCTTC
d_gene: TRBD1
j_gene: TRBJ1-2
abundance: .
v_gene: TRBV27

CDR3aa: CAWSDGSGGSPLHF
CDR3nt: TGTGCCTGGAGTGACGGATCCGGAGGTTCACCCCTCCACTTT
d_gene: .
j_gene: TRBJ1-6
abundance: .
v_gene: TRBV30

CDR3aa: CAWSVWTSGGDEQFF
CDR3nt: TGTGCCTGGAGTGTCTGGACTAGCGGGGGGGATGAGCAGTTCTTC
d_gene: TRBD2
j_gene: TRBJ2-1
abundance: few
v_gene: TRBV30

CDR3aa: CASSPPTVAEQYF
CDR3nt: TGTGCCAGCTCGCCCCCGACAGTTGCCGAGCAGTACTTC
d_gene: .
j_gene: TRBJ2-7
abundance: .
v_gene: TRBV18

CDR3aa: CASTSAGELFF
CDR3nt: TGTGCCAGCACGTCCGCCGGGGAGCTGTTTTTT
d_gene: .
j_gene: TRBJ2-2
abundance: once
v_gene: TRBV25-1

CDR3aa: CASSLKISQPQHF
CDR3nt: TGTGCCAGCAGCTTAAAAATAAGCCAGCCCCAGCATTTT
d_gene: .
j_gene: TRBJ1-5
abundance: .
v_gene: TRBV7-2

CDR3aa: CPRTGGVIYGYTF
CDR3nt: TGTCCCCGTACAGGGGGCGTTATCTATGGCTACACCTTC
d_gene: TRBD1
j_gene: TRBJ1-2
abundance: .
v_gene: TRBV6-9

CDR3aa: CASSYTDRGYGYTF
CDR3nt: TGTGCCAGCAGTTACACGGACAGGGGATATGGCTACACCTTC
d_gene: TRBD1
j_gene: TRBJ1-2
abundance: .
v_gene: TRBV6-5

CDR3aa: CASSTRGEGEKLFF
CDR3nt: TGTGCCAGTAGTACCCGGGGTGAGGGTGAAAAACTGTTTTTT
d_gene: .
j_gene: TRBJ1-4
abundance: .
v_gene: TRBV19

CDR3aa: CAWSVQDNSPLHF
CDR3nt: TGTGCCTGGAGTGTGCAGGATAATTCACCCCTCCACTTT
d_gene: .
j_gene: TRBJ1-6
abundance: .
v_gene: TRBV30

CDR3aa: CASSPGQGAATQYF
CDR3nt: TGTGCCAGCTCACCTGGACAGGGAGCGGCTACGCAGTATTTT
d_gene: TRBD1
j_gene: TRBJ2-3
abundance: .
v_gene: TRBV18

CDR3aa: CASSLGGLSYNEQFF
CDR3nt: TGTGCCAGCAGCTTGGGGGGGCTCTCCTACAATGAGCAGTTCTTC
d_gene: .
j_gene: TRBJ2-1
abundance: .
v_gene: TRBV7-3

CDR3aa: CASSFQGDSAEAFF
CDR3nt: TGTGCCAGCAGCTTTCAGGGGGATTCCGCTGAAGCTTTCTTT
d_gene: TRBD1
j_gene: TRBJ1-1
abundance: .
v_gene: TRBV11-2

CDR3aa: CAWSTGTGNYGYTF
CDR3nt: TGTGCCTGGAGTACCGGGACAGGGAACTATGGCTACACCTTC
d_gene: TRBD1
j_gene: TRBJ1-2
abundance: .
v_gene: TRBV30

CDR3aa: CASSQALASSYNEQFF
CDR3nt: TGCGCCAGCAGCCAAGCACTAGCGAGCTCCTACAATGAGCAGTTCTTC
d_gene: TRBD2
j_gene: TRBJ2-1
abundance: few
v_gene: TRBV4-1

CDR3aa: CASSEAVGRQEKLFF
CDR3nt: TGTGCCAGCAGTGAAGCGGTCGGGCGACAGGAAAAACTGTTTTTT
d_gene: .
j_gene: TRBJ1-4
abundance: few
v_gene: TRBV6-1

CDR3aa: CASRQSSGSYNEQFF
CDR3nt: TGTGCCAGCAGGCAGTCCAGCGGCTCCTACAATGAGCAGTTCTTC
d_gene: .
j_gene: TRBJ2-1
abundance: .
v_gene: TRBV6-5

CDR3aa: CASNLYEQYF
CDR3nt: TGTGCCAGCAATCTTTACGAGCAGTACTTC
d_gene: .
j_gene: TRBJ2-7
abundance: .
v_gene: TRBV6-1

CDR3aa: CASSRTRDYEQYF
CDR3nt: TGTGCCAGCAGTAGGACTAGAGACTACGAGCAGTACTTC
d_gene: TRBD2
j_gene: TRBJ2-7
abundance: .
v_gene: TRBV6-1

CDR3aa: CASTSRGGRTGELFF
CDR3nt: TGTGCCAGCACCTCTAGAGGGGGTAGAACCGGGGAGCTGTTTTTT
d_gene: .
j_gene: TRBJ2-2
abundance: .
v_gene: TRBV2

CDR3aa: CASSQEEGRSDTQYF
CDR3nt: TGTGCCAGCAGCCAAGAGGAGGGGCGGTCAGATACGCAGTATTTT
d_gene: .
j_gene: TRBJ2-3
abundance: .
v_gene: TRBV4-2

CDR3aa: CASSRTRADTQYF
CDR3nt: TGTGCCAGCAGCCGAACGCGTGCAGATACGCAGTATTTT
d_gene: .
j_gene: TRBJ2-3
abundance: few
v_gene: TRBV6-5

CDR3aa: CASSSGGGISYEQYF
CDR3nt: TGTGCCAGCAGCTCGGGCGGGGGGATCTCCTACGAGCAGTACTTC
d_gene: TRBD2
j_gene: TRBJ2-7
abundance: few
v_gene: TRBV7-8

CDR3aa: CASSQDSRGIGHGYTF
CDR3nt: TGCGCCAGCAGCCAGGACTCCAGGGGAATTGGCCATGGCTACACCTTC
d_gene: .
j_gene: TRBJ1-2
abundance: .
v_gene: TRBV4-3

CDR3aa: CASSLTGGAGELFF
CDR3nt: TGTGCCAGCAGCCTAACAGGGGGCGCGGGGGAGCTGTTTTTT
d_gene: TRBD1
j_gene: TRBJ2-2
abundance: few
v_gene: TRBV7-3

CDR3aa: CASSPRSGEAFF
CDR3nt: TGTGCCAGCTCACCACGCTCGGGTGAAGCTTTCTTT
d_gene: .
j_gene: TRBJ1-1
abundance: .
v_gene: TRBV18

CDR3aa: CASSFPTSTDTQYF
CDR3nt: TGTGCCAGCAGCTTTCCCACTAGCACAGATACGCAGTATTTT
d_gene: .
j_gene: TRBJ2-3
abundance: few
v_gene: TRBV5-4

CDR3aa: CASSYSSRRSYNEQFF
CDR3nt: TGTGCCAGCAGTTACTCGAGCCGGAGGTCCTACAATGAGCAGTTCTTC
d_gene: .
j_gene: TRBJ2-1
abundance: few
v_gene: TRBV6-5

CDR3aa: CASSLGALAGGQETQYF
CDR3nt: TGTGCCAGCAGCTTAGGGGCCCTAGCGGGGGGGCAAGAGACCCAGTACTTC
d_gene: TRBD2
j_gene: TRBJ2-5
abundance: few
v_gene: TRBV7-6

CDR3aa: CASIPGTGLNYGYTF
CDR3nt: TGTGCCAGTATCCCGGGAACCGGACTTAACTATGGCTACACCTTC
d_gene: .
j_gene: TRBJ1-2
abundance: few
v_gene: TRBV19

CDR3aa: CSSSPEGVAKLFF
CDR3nt: TGTTCCAGCAGCCCCGAGGGGGTTGCAAAACTGTTTTTT
d_gene: .
j_gene: TRBJ1-4
abundance: .
v_gene: TRBV7-9

CDR3aa: CASSQFGAGDSKPIEAFF
CDR3nt: TGTGCCAGCAGCCAATTCGGGGCCGGGGACAGCAAGCCAATTGAAGCTTTCTTT
d_gene: TRBD1
j_gene: TRBJ1-1
abundance: .
v_gene: TRBV4-2

CDR3aa: CASRPLQGMNTEAFF
CDR3nt: TGTGCCAGTAGACCCCTCCAGGGGATGAACACTGAAGCTTTCTTT
d_gene: .
j_gene: TRBJ1-1
abundance: .
v_gene: TRBV19

CDR3aa: CASSEAPGTGRGQPQHF
CDR3nt: TGTGCCAGCAGTGAAGCCCCAGGGACAGGCCGAGGTCAGCCCCAGCATTTT
d_gene: TRBD1
j_gene: TRBJ1-5
abundance: few
v_gene: TRBV6-1

CDR3aa: CASSPPGTSRYEQYF
CDR3nt: TGCGCCAGCAGCCCCCCCGGGACTAGCCGATACGAGCAGTACTTC
d_gene: TRBD2
j_gene: TRBJ2-7
abundance: .
v_gene: TRBV4-1

CDR3aa: CASSFTQTGSYEQYF
CDR3nt: TGTGCCAGCAGTTTCACCCAAACAGGGTCCTACGAGCAGTACTTC
d_gene: .
j_gene: TRBJ2-7
abundance: .
v_gene: TRBV6-1

CDR3aa: CASSAPGQGVPDTQYF
CDR3nt: TGTGCCAGCAGCGCCCCGGGACAGGGGGTCCCAGATACGCAGTATTTT
d_gene: TRBD1
j_gene: TRBJ2-3
abundance: .
v_gene: TRBV6-6

CDR3aa: CAWSSSPRTQYF
CDR3nt: TGTGCCTGGAGTTCTAGTCCACGGACCCAGTACTTC
d_gene: .
j_gene: TRBJ2-5
abundance: .
v_gene: TRBV30

CDR3aa: CASRKGGVANEKLFF
CDR3nt: TGTGCCAGCAGGAAAGGGGGCGTGGCTAATGAAAAACTGTTTTTT
d_gene: TRBD1
j_gene: TRBJ1-4
abundance: .
v_gene: TRBV6-5

CDR3aa: CAWRVGVYGYPF
CDR3nt: TGTGCCTGGAGAGTGGGCGTCTATGGCTACCCCTTC
d_gene: .
j_gene: TRBJ1-2
abundance: .
v_gene: TRBV30

CDR3aa: CASSLTELNTEAFF
CDR3nt: TGTGCCAGCAGCTTAACAGAATTGAACACTGAAGCTTTCTTT
d_gene: .
j_gene: TRBJ1-1
abundance: .
v_gene: TRBV11-1

CDR3aa: CASRGDGNYGYTF
CDR3nt: TGTGCCAGCAGGGGCGACGGCAACTATGGCTACACCTTC
d_gene: .
j_gene: TRBJ1-2
abundance: .
v_gene: TRBV2

CDR3aa: CASSRGGGSRTEAFF
CDR3nt: TGTGCCAGTAGTAGAGGAGGAGGGAGTCGGACTGAAGCTTTCTTT
d_gene: .
j_gene: TRBJ1-1
abundance: .
v_gene: TRBV19

CDR3aa: CASSFGQGSPNEKLFF
CDR3nt: TGTGCCAGCAGCTTCGGACAGGGCTCACCTAATGAAAAACTGTTTTTT
d_gene: TRBD1
j_gene: TRBJ1-4
abundance: .
v_gene: TRBV7-9

CDR3aa: CASSIVSRGMYEQYF
CDR3nt: TGTGCCAGTAGTATCGTTTCTAGGGGGATGTACGAGCAGTACTTC
d_gene: .
j_gene: TRBJ2-7
abundance: .
v_gene: TRBV19

CDR3aa: CSVVAGAQETQYF
CDR3nt: TGCAGCGTTGTAGCGGGGGCCCAAGAGACCCAGTACTTC
d_gene: TRBD2
j_gene: TRBJ2-5
abundance: once
v_gene: TRBV29-1

CDR3aa: CASSPQGGASNSPLHF
CDR3nt: TGTGCCAGCAGCCCCCAGGGTGGGGCTTCGAATTCACCCCTCCACTTT
d_gene: .
j_gene: TRBJ1-6
abundance: .
v_gene: TRBV9

CDR3aa: CASSFFGTGKDRYGYTF
CDR3nt: TGTGCCAGCAGCTTTTTTGGGACAGGGAAGGATCGCTATGGCTACACCTTC
d_gene: TRBD1
j_gene: TRBJ1-2
abundance: few
v_gene: TRBV7-9

CDR3aa: CSSSLSGYVEGYETEAFF
CDR3nt: TGTTCCAGCAGCTTAAGTGGTTATGTGGAGGGATATGAGACTGAAGCTTTCTTT
d_gene: .
j_gene: TRBJ1-1
abundance: few
v_gene: TRBV7-9

CDR3aa: CASSYRTLATNEKLFF
CDR3nt: TGTGCCAGCAGCTACCGGACACTTGCAACTAATGAAAAACTGTTTTTT
d_gene: .
j_gene: TRBJ1-4
abundance: once
v_gene: TRBV5-8

CDR3aa: CASGEGWDSNTEAFF
CDR3nt: TGTGCCTCAGGGGAGGGGTGGGATTCGAACACTGAAGCTTTCTTT
d_gene: .
j_gene: TRBJ1-1
abundance: .
v_gene: TRBV10-3

CDR3aa: CAWGGDRGLGGYTF
CDR3nt: TGTGCCTGGGGCGGGGACAGGGGGCTAGGTGGCTACACCTTC
d_gene: TRBD1
j_gene: TRBJ1-2
abundance: few
v_gene: TRBV30

CDR3aa: CASSPPGRLAGETQYF
CDR3nt: TGTGCCAGCTCACCACCGGGAAGACTAGCGGGAGAGACCCAGTACTTC
d_gene: TRBD2
j_gene: TRBJ2-5
abundance: few
v_gene: TRBV18

CDR3aa: CAWKYRVNTEAFF
CDR3nt: TGTGCCTGGAAGTACAGAGTGAACACTGAAGCTTTCTTT
d_gene: .
j_gene: TRBJ1-1
abundance: .
v_gene: TRBV30

CDR3aa: CATSRPTGREFTGELFF
CDR3nt: TGTGCCACCAGCAGACCCACCGGGCGGGAGTTCACCGGGGAGCTGTTTTTT
d_gene: TRBD2
j_gene: TRBJ2-2
abundance: .
v_gene: TRBV15